The clone carrying this TCR beta chain was observed a handful of times. These data belong to a study of blood T cell repertoires in COVID-19. Study summary: Some COVID-19 samples were acute and others convalescent; all came from the United States, Italy and Spain. The analysed material was cDNA or gDNA that came from T cells, B-cell-depleted T cells, or PBMCs.

Authors' methods: Amplification of reference gene primers provided the estimated nucleated cell counts. TCRdb keeps only in-frame clones here, not all; method: immunoSEQ multiplex PCR. The V and J calls and the clone size are those of that table, but D and trimming were determined from the DNA. In the table there are under 140,000 clones, over 65% of which are singletons. The sequencing sample was made of peripheral blood. This sequence was found in a woman over 75 with acute or convalescent COVID-19.

As DNA, the CDR3 is TGTGCCAGCAGCTTCACAGGGAGTGGGGAGACCCAGTACTTC. Translating gives CASSFTGSGETQYF. V gene TRBV11-2 combines with J gene TRBJ2-5, with D possibly being TRBD1 (6 bases). The CDR3 contains 14 residues. Trimming left V 3 bases short and J 5 bases short, with 13 bases between. Per the germline V gene, CDR1 is SGHAT and CDR2 is FQNNGV.